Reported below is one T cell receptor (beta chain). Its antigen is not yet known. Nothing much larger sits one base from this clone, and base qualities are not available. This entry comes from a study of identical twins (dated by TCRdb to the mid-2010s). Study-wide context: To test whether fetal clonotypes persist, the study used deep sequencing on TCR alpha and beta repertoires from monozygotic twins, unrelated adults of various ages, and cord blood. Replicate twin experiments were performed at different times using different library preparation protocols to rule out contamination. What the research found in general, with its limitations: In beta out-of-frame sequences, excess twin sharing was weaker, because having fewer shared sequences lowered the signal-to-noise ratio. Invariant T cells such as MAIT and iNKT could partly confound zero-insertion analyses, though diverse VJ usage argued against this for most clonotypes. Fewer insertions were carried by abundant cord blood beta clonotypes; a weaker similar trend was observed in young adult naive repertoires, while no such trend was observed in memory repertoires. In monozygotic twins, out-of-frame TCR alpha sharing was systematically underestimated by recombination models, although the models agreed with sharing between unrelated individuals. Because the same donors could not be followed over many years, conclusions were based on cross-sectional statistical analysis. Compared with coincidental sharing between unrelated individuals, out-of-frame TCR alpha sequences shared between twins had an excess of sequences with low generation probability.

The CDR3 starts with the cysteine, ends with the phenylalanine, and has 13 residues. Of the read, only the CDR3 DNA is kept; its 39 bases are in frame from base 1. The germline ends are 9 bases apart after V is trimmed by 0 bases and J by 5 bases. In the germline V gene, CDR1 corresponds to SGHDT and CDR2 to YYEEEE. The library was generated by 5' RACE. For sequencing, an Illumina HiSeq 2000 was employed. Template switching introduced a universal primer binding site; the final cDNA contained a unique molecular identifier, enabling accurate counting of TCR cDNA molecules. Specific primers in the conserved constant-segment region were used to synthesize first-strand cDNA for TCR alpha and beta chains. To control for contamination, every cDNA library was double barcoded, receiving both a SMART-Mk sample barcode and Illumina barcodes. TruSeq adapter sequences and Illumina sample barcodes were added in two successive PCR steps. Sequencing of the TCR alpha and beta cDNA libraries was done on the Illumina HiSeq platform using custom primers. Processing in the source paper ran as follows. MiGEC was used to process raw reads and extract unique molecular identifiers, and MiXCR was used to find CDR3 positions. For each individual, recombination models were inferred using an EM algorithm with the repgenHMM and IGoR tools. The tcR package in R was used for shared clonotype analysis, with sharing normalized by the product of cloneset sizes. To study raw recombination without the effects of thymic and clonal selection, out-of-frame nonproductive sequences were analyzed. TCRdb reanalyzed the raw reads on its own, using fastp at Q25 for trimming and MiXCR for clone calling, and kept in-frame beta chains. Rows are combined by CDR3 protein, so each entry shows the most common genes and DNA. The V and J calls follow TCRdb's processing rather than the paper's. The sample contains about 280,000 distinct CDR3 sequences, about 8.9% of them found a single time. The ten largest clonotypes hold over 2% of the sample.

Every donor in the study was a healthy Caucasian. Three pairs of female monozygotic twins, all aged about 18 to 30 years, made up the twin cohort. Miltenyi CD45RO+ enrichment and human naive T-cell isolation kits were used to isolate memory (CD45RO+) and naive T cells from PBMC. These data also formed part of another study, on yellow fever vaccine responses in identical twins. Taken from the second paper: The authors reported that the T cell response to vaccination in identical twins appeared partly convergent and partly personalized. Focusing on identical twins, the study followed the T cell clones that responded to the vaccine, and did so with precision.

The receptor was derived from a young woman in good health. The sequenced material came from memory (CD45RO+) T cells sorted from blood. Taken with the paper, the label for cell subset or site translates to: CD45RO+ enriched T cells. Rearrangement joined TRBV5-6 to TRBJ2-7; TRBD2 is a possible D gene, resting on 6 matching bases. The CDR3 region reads CASSLGPGDEQYF. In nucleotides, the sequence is TGTGCCAGCAGCTTGGGGCCGGGGGACGAGCAGTACTTC.